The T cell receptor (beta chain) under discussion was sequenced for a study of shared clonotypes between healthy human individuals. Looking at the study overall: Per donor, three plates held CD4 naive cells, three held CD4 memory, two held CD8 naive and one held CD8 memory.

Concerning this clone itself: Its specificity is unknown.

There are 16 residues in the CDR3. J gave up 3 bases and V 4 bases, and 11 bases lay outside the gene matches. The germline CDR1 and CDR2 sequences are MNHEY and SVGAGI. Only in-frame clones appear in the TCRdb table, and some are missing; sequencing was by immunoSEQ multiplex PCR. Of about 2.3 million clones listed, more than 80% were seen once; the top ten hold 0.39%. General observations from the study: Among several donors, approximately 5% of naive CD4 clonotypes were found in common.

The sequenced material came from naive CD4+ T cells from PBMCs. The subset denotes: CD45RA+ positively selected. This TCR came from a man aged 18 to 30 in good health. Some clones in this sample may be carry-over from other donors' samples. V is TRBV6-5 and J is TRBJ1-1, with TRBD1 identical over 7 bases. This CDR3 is CASSSGQAKVHTEAFF. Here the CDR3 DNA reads TGTGCCAGCAGTTCTGGACAGGCAAAGGTGCACACTGAAGCTTTCTTT.